Below, one T cell receptor (beta chain) is given with its context. This clone is a singleton in its sample. Its antigen is currently not known. No much larger clonotype is one base removed from it; base qualities were not supplied. This entry belongs to a study of blood T cell repertoires in COVID-19 (dated by TCRdb to about 2020). For the wider study: The collaborator samples originated in the United States, Italy and Spain and spanned the acute and convalescent phases of COVID-19. The prospective study material was composed of cDNA or gDNA derived from T cells, B-cell-depleted T cells, or PBMCs. The repertoires were released in a freely available public database intended as a resource for research on the immune response to SARS-CoV-2. Where HLA class I and class II types were available, the types were taken from metadata supplied by the sample provider, not from assay-based typing. Samples were obtained from the ongoing ImmuneRACE study (first 160 participants) and from 1,254 subjects provided by 6 global collaborators. Nearly every sample came with metadata listing a de-identified subject ID, COVID-19 status, age in years and sex. Deeply sampled blood TCRbeta repertoires from subjects exposed to, actively infected with, or recovered from COVID-19 were included in the dataset. Overall results and qualifications from the work: Clinical and demographic metadata were provided uncurated, with the amount varying by source and participant.

A distance of 8 bases separates the germline ends of V and J, which lose 0 bases and 1 base respectively. The CDR3 runs 15 residues from the cysteine to the phenylalanine. Only the CDR3 part of the read is kept: 45 bases, read in frame from the first base. Via the germline V gene, CDR1 is SGHRS and CDR2 YFSETQ. TCRbeta CDR3 regions were amplified from genomic DNA by means of the immunoSEQ Assay, a bias-controlled multiplex PCR. In the authors' own workflow: The number of nucleated cells in each sample was estimated from the amplification of reference gene primers within the assay. To quantify the absolute abundance of each unique TCRbeta CDR3 rearrangement, sequence reads were collapsed and filtered. For each sample, productive Simpson clonality was calculated as the square root of Simpson's diversity index across productive rearrangements. Here the immuneACCESS table is served through TCRdb, limited to in-frame sequences with V and J called. Missing clones are a known gap in these copies; in checked studies unresolved V genes cover under half, and the rest lacks a known reason. V, J and clone size were drawn from that table, and D and trimming were deduced from the DNA. The sample includes 90,000 to 140,000 clones, with approximately 83% observed a single time. Jointly, the top ten make up about 3.8% of the sample.

Whole blood was collected in K2EDTA tubes by collaborating institutions according to the institutions' own protocols. For TCRbeta analysis, collaborators shipped samples in one of three forms: frozen whole blood, isolated PBMCs, or DNA extracted from either of those sample types. The chain was built from TRBV5-1 and TRBJ1-5; there is no confident call for the D gene. Material for sequencing was peripheral blood. The source is a man over 45 with acute or convalescent COVID-19. CDR3 sequence: CASSLVGSSNQPQHF. The DNA sequence is TGCGCCAGCAGCTTGGTGGGCAGCAGCAATCAGCCCCAGCATTTT.